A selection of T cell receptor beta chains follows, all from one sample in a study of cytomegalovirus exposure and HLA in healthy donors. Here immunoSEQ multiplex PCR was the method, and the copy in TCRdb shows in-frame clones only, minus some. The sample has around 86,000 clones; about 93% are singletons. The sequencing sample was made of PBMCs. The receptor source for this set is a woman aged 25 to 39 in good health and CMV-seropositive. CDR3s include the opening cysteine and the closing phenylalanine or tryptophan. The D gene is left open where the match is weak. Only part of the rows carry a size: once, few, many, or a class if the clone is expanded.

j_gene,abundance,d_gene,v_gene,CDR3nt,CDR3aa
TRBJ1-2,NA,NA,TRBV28,TGTGCCAGCAGTCCGATATCTGAGGCGGGGGCGCCCTATGGCTACACCTTC,CASSPISEAGAPYGYTF
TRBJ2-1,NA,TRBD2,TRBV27,TGTGCCAGCAGGACTTTTGGACTAGCGTTGGGTGAGCAGTTCTTC,CASRTFGLALGEQFF
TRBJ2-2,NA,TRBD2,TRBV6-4,TGTGCCAGCAGACGACTAGCGGGAACTGGGGAGCTGTTTTTT,CASRRLAGTGELFF
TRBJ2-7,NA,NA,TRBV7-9,TGTGCCAGCAGCCCTTACTCCTACGAGCAGTACTTC,CASSPYSYEQYF
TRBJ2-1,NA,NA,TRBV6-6,TGTGCCAGCAGTTACAAGGAGCTGGCTGAGCAGTTCTTC,CASSYKELAEQFF
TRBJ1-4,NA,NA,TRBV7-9,TGTGCCAGCAGCGCGGGGGAAAAACTGTTTTTT,CASSAGEKLFF
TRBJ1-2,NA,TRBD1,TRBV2,TGTGCCAGCAGTGATACTAGGACAGGGGGCGCAAATGGCTACACCTTC,CASSDTRTGGANGYTF
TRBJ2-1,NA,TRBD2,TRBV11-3,TGTGCCAGCAGCAATAGCGGGAGAGGACTAGGTGAGCAGTTCTTC,CASSNSGRGLGEQFF
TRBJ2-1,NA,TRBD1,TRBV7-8,TGTGCCAGCAGCCCGACCCTAGGACAGGGTAACAATGAGCAGTTCTTC,CASSPTLGQGNNEQFF
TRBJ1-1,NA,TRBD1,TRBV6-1,TGTGCCAGCAGTGAAGTAATTTTCTCCGGGACAGAGAACACTGAAGCTTTCTTT,CASSEVIFSGTENTEAFF
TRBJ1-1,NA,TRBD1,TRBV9,TGTGCCAGCAGCGTAGACCCTATGACAGGGAATGAAGCTTTCTTT,CASSVDPMTGNEAFF
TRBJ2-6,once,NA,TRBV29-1,TGCAGCGTTGTGCTTCAGGGCGGGACTGGGGCCAACGTCCTGACTTTC,CSVVLQGGTGANVLTF
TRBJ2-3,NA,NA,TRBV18,TGTGCCAGCTCACCACAAGGGGATCCGACGTGGCAGTATTTT,CASSPQGDPTWQYF
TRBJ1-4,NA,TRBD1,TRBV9,TGTGCCAGCAGCGGGCGACAGACCCCAGGGGGTGAAAAACTGTTTTTT,CASSGRQTPGGEKLFF
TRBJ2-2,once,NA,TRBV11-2,TGTGCCAGTAGCCGGGGTGGTAGAGGCGCGGGCACCGGGGAGCTGTTTTTT,CASSRGGRGAGTGELFF
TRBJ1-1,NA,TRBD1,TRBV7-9,TGTGCCAGCAGCTTCGGGACAGGGGGGAGCACTGAAGCTTTCTTT,CASSFGTGGSTEAFF
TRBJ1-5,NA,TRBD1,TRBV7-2,TGTGCCAGCAGCTCGGGACAGGGAGGCAATCAGCCCCAGCATTTT,CASSSGQGGNQPQHF
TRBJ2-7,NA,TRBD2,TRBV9,TGTGCCAGCAGCGCACGAGCGGGAGGCACCTACGAGCAGTACTTC,CASSARAGGTYEQYF
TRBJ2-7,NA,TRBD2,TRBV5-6,TGTGCCAGCAGCTTGGTGATAGCGGGAGGACTCTCCTACGAGCAGTACTTC,CASSLVIAGGLSYEQYF
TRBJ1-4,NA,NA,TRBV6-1,TGTGCCAGCAGTGACTCGTACAGGCGGAGCGAAAAACTGTTTTTT,CASSDSYRRSEKLFF